In its sample, the clone carrying this TCR beta chain was seen many times. No antigen is known for it. With the read ending 3 residues before the CDR3 end, the germline J gene is used to fill in that end. The data were obtained in a study of T cell clonality in common variable immunodeficiency. Blood samples were heparinized, 5 to 8 ml per donor. Study-level points and caveats: Fewer TCRbeta clones were shared among CVID subjects than controls. Common variable immunodeficiency TCR beta sequences reportedly had fewer deletions and N-nucleotide insertions.

Trimming pared 4 bases from V and 2 bases from J, leaving 9 bases between. This CDR3 has 14 amino acids. Germline-derived CDR1 and CDR2 are SGHTA and FQGNSA. Repertoires were generated with immunoSEQ multiplex PCR, while TCRdb's copy carries only in-frame clones and drops some. Recorded here are under 25,000 clones, none singletons. This chain links TRBV7-2 with TRBJ1-5; unclear D gene. The sample taken for sequencing was peripheral blood mononuclear cells. This TCR came from a human donor with common variable immunodeficiency. The sequenced CDR3 bases are TGTGCCAGCAGCTCCTCTTCGGGCAATCAGCCC. As protein: CASSSSSGNQP. The whole CDR3 protein reads CASSSSSGNQPQHF.